This TCR beta chain comes out of a study of T-cell reconstitution after alpha-beta-depleted transplantation in children (dated by TCRdb to the mid-2010s). General notes on the study: T-cell immune reconstitution after TCRalphabeta/CD19-depleted allogeneic hematopoietic cell transplantation in children was quantitatively tracked in the study by means of TCR repertoire profiling.

V is reduced by 7 bases and J by 2 bases, leaving a spacing of 14 bases between them. The CDR3 numbers 14 residues from cysteine through phenylalanine. Of all the DNA, just the CDR3 is kept, 42 bases in frame from base 1. The germline V gene (reference sequence) yields SEHNR for CDR1 and FQNEAQ for CDR2. This clonotype has ten or more counts. The antigen this receptor binds is unknown. It has no much larger one-base neighbor in the sample; base qualities were not kept. Libraries were built with PCR. Reads for this sample came from an Illumina HiSeq 2500. TCR libraries were prepared with molecular barcoding, using unique molecular identifiers to normalize TCRbeta repertoire quantification. TCRdb reprocessing: public reads trimmed at Q25 with fastp, clones called with MiXCR, in-frame beta chains kept. All rows with the same CDR3 protein become a single entry with the most common DNA and genes. Counted in this sample were around 200,000 distinct CDR3 sequences; less than 8% of them appeared once. Of the sample, about 2.9% falls within the top ten clones.

The sequence links TRBV7-9 to TRBJ2-5, with an unclear D gene assignment. The source was PBMCs from the stem cell graft donor, collected from the stem cell graft. The receptor comes from a human donor who donated a stem cell graft to a child with Wiskott-Aldrich syndrome. Read as DNA, the sequence is TGTGCCAGCACATCAGTAGGGAATCAAGAGACCCAGTACTTC. Its amino acids are CASTSVGNQETQYF.